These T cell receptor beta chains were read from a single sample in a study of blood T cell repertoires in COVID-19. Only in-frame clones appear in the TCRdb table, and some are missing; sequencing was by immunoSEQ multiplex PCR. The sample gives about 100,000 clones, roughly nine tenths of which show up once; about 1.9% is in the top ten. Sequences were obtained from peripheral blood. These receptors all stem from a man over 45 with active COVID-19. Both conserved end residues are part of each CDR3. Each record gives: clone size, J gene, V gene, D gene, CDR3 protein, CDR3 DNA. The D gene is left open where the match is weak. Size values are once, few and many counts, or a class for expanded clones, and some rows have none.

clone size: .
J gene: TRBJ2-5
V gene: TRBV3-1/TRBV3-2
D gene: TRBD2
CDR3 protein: CASSRRTSGGETQYF
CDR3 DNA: TGTGCCAGCAGCCGGAGGACTAGCGGTGGGGAGACCCAGTACTTC

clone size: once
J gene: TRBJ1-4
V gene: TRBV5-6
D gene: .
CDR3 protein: CASSLVQFATNEKLFF
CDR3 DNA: TGTGCCAGCAGCTTGGTCCAGTTCGCAACTAATGAAAAACTGTTTTTT

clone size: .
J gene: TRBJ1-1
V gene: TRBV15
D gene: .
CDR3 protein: CATSRVSGYPEAFF
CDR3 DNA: TGTGCCACCAGCAGAGTTTCCGGGTACCCTGAAGCTTTCTTT

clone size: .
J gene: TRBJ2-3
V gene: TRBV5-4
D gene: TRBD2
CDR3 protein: CASSPSSGRGPLTDTQYF
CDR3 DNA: TGTGCCAGCAGCCCGTCGAGCGGGAGGGGCCCACTCACAGATACGCAGTATTTT

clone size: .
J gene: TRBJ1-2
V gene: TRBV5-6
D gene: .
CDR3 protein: CASSSGVLGNYGYTF
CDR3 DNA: TGTGCCAGCAGCTCAGGGGTTTTAGGTAACTATGGCTACACCTTC

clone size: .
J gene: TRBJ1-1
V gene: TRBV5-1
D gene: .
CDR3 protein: CASSPHSGRLETEAFF
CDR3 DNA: TGCGCCAGCAGCCCTCACAGTGGTAGGTTGGAAACTGAAGCTTTCTTT

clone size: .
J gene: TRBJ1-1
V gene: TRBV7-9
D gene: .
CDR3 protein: CASSFTGGGNTEAFF
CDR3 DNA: TGTGCCAGCAGCTTTACGGGAGGGGGGAACACTGAAGCTTTCTTT

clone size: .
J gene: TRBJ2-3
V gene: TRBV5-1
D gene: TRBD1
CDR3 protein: CASSATGTGGADTQYF
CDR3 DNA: TGCGCCAGCAGCGCCACCGGGACAGGGGGGGCAGATACGCAGTATTTT

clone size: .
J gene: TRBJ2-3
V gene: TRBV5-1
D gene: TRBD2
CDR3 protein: CASSAGPSGVSTDTQYF
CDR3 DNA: TGCGCCAGCAGCGCAGGGCCTAGCGGGGTAAGCACAGATACGCAGTATTTT

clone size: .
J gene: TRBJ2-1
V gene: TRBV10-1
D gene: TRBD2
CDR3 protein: CASSEAGAGNEQFF
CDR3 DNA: TGCGCCAGCAGTGAGGCGGGAGCGGGTAATGAGCAGTTCTTC

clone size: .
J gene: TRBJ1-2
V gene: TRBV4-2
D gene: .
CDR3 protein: CASSLPAASALWYGYTF
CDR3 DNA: TGTGCCAGCAGCCTACCGGCGGCCAGCGCCCTTTGGTATGGCTACACCTTC

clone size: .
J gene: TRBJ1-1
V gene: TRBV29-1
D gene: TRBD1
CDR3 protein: CSVEQGGGTEAFF
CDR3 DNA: TGCAGCGTTGAGCAGGGGGGAGGCACTGAAGCTTTCTTT

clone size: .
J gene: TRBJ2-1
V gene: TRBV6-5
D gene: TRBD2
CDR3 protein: CASSYSLAEYNEQFF
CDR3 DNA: TGTGCCAGCAGTTACTCTCTAGCGGAGTACAATGAGCAGTTCTTC

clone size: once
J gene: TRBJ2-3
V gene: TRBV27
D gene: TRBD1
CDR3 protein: CASSFGTGGPPDTQYF
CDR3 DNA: TGTGCCAGCAGTTTTGGGACAGGGGGCCCCCCAGATACGCAGTATTTT

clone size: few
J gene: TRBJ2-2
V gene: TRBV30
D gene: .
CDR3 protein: CAWSGHYTGELFF
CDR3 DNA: TGTGCCTGGAGTGGGCATTACACCGGGGAGCTGTTTTTT

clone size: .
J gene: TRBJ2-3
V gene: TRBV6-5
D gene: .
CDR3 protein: CASSYGRGLSLDTQYF
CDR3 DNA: TGTGCCAGCAGTTACGGGCGGGGCCTCTCGTTAGATACGCAGTATTTT

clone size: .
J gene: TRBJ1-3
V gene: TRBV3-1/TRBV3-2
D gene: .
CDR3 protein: CASSPWGGAAGNTIYF
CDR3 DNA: TGTGCCAGCAGCCCCTGGGGGGGGGCGGCTGGAAACACCATATATTTT

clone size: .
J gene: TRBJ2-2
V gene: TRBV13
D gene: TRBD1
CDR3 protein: CASSFQSGTGNTGELFF
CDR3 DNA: TGTGCCAGCAGCTTCCAATCCGGGACAGGGAACACCGGGGAGCTGTTTTTT

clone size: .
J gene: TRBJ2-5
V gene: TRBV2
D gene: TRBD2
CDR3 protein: CASSDRLAGRETQYF
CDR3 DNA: TGTGCCAGCAGTGATCGGCTAGCGGGGAGGGAGACCCAGTACTTC

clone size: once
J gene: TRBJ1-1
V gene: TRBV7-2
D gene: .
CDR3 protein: CASSSRVSAEAFF
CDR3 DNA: TGTGCCAGCAGCTCCAGGGTCTCGGCTGAAGCTTTCTTT

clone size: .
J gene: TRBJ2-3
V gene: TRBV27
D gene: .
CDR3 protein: CASSLVGRWGGRSGSDTQYF
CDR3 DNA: TGTGCCAGCAGTTTAGTGGGTCGGTGGGGGGGCCGGTCAGGTTCAGATACGCAGTATTTT

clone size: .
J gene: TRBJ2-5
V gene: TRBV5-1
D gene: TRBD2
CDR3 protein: CASSKGLQETQYF
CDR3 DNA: TGCGCCAGCAGCAAGGGACTACAAGAGACCCAGTACTTC

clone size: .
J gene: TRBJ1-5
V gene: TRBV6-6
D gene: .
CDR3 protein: CASSYPAGLPSQPQHF
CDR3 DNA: TGTGCCAGCAGTTACCCGGCAGGGTTGCCGAGTCAGCCCCAGCATTTT

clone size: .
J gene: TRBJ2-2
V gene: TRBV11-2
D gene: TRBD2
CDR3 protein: CASSLGLASSGELFF
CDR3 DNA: TGTGCCAGCAGCTTGGGACTAGCGTCCTCCGGGGAGCTGTTTTTT

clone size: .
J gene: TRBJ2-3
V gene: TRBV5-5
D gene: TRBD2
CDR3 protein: CASSLSGGVTDTQYF
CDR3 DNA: TGTGCCAGCAGCTTGAGCGGGGGGGTCACAGATACGCAGTATTTT

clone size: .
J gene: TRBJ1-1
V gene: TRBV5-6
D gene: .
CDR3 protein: CASSLERGRNTEAFF
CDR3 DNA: TGTGCCAGCAGCTTGGAGCGGGGGAGGAACACTGAAGCTTTCTTT

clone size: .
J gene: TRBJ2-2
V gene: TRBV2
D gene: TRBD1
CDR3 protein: CASREDRGSYGELFF
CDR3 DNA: TGTGCCAGCAGGGAGGACAGGGGGAGTTACGGGGAGCTGTTTTTT

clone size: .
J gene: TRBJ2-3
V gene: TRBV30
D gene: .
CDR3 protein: CAGHHGGGRYTQYF
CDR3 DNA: TGTGCCGGCCACCATGGGGGAGGCCGATATACGCAGTATTTT

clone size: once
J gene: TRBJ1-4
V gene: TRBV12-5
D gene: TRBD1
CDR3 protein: CASGLVPTGGRLGEKLFF
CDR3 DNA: TGTGCTAGTGGTTTGGTCCCCACAGGGGGCAGACTGGGTGAAAAACTGTTTTTT

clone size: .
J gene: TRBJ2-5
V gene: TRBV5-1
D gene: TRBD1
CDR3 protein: CASSLGKGGGETQYF
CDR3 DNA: TGCGCCAGCAGCTTGGGCAAAGGGGGCGGAGAGACCCAGTACTTC

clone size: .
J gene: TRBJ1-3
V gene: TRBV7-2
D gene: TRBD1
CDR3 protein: CASRQAGTGRGNTIYF
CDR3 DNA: TGTGCCAGCAGGCAGGCCGGGACAGGGAGAGGAAACACCATATATTTT